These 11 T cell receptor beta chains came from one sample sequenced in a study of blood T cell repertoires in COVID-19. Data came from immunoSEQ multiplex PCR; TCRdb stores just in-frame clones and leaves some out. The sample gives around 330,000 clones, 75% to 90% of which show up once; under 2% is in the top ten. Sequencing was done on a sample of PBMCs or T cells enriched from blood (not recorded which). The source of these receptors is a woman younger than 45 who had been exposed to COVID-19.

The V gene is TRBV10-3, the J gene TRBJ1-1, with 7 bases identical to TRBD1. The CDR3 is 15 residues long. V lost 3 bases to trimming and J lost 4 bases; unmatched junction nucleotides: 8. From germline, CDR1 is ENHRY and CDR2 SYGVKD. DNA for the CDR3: TGTGCCATCAGTGATAGGCAAGGGGGCGGCACTGAAGCTTTCTTT. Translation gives CAISDRQGGGTEAFF.

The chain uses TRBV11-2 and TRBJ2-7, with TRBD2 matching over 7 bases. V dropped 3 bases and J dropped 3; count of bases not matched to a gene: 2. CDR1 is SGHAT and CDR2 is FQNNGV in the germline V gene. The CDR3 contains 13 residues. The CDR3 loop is CASSLSGNYEQYF. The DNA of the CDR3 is TGTGCCAGCAGCTTGAGCGGGAACTACGAGCAGTACTTC.

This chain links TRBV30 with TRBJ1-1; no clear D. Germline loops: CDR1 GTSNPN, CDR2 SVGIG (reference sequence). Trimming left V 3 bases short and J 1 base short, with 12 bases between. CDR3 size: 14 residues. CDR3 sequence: CAWRPGDSNTEAFF. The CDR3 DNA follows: TGTGCCTGGAGACCCGGGGATTCGAACACTGAAGCTTTCTTT.

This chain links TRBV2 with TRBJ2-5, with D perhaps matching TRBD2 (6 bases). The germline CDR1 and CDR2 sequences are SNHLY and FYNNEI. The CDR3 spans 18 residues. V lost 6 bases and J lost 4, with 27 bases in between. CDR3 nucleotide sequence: TGTGCCAGCAGCACTAGCTACACTCAAAGGGGACCAAGAGAGACCCAGTACTTC. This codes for CASSTSYTQRGPRETQYF.

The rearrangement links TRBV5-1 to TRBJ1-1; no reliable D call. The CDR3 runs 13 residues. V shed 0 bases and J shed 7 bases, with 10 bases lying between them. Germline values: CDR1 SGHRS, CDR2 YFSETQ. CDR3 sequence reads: CASSLDGIYEAFF. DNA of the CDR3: TGCGCCAGCAGCTTGGACGGGATTTATGAAGCTTTCTTT.

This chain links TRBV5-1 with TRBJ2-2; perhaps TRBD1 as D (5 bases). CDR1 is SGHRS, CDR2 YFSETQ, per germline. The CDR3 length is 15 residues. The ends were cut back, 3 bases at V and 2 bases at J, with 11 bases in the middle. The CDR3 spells CASSSTTDNTGELFF. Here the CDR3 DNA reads TGCGCCAGCAGCTCGACGACAGATAACACCGGGGAGCTGTTTTTT.

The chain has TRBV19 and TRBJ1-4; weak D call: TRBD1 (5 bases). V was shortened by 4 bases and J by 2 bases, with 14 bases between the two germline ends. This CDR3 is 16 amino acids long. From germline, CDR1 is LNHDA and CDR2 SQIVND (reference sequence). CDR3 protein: CASSTAGTRTNEKLFF. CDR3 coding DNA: TGTGCCAGTAGTACTGCGGGGACTAGGACTAATGAAAAACTGTTTTTT.

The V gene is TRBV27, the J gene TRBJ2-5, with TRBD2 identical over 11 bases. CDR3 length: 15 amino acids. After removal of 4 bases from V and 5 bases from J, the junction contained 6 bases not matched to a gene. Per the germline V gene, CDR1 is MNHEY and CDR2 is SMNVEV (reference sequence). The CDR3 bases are TGTGCCAGCAGTTCACCGACTAGCGGGACTGAGACCCAGTACTTC. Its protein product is CASSSPTSGTETQYF.

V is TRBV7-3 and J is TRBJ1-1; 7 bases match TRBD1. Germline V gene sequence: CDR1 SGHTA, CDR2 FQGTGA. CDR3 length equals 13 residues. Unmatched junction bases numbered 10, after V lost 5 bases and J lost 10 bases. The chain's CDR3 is CASSPSQGVGAFF. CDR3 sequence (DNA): TGTGCCAGCAGCCCGTCTCAGGGGGTAGGAGCTTTCTTT.

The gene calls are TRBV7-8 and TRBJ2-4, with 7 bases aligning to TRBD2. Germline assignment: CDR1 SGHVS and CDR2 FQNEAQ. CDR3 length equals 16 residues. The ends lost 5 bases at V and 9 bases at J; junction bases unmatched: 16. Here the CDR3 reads CASSLGSGGSSGIQYF. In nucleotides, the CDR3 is TGTGCCAGCAGCCTAGGGAGTGGCGGGAGTTCCGGCATTCAGTACTTC.

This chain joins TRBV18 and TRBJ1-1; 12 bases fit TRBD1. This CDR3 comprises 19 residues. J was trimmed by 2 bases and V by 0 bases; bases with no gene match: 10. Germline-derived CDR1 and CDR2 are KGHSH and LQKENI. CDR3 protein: CASSPPVLGQGAINTEAFF. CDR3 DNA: TGTGCCAGCTCACCACCGGTATTGGGACAGGGGGCTATTAACACTGAAGCTTTCTTT.